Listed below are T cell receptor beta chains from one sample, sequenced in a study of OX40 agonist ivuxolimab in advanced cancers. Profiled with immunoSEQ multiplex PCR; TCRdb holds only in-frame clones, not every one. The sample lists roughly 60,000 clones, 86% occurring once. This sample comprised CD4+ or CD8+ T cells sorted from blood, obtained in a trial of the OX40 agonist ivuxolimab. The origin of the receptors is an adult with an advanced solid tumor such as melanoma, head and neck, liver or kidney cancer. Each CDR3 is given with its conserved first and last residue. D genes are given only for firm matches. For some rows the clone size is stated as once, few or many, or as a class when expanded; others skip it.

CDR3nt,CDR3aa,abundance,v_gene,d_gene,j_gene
TGTGCCAGCATCTCTAGCGGGGGTTCCTACGAGCAGTACTTC,CASISSGGSYEQYF,NA,TRBV28,TRBD2,TRBJ2-7
TGCGCCAGCAGCTTGTGGGACTGGAAAGACGAGCAGTACTTC,CASSLWDWKDEQYF,NA,TRBV5-1,NA,TRBJ2-7
TGCGCCAGCAGTCCCGGGACTAAAGGAGATACGCAGTATTTT,CASSPGTKGDTQYF,NA,TRBV5-1,TRBD2,TRBJ2-3
TGTGCCAGTAGTATTTTCTCGAAGGGGGAAGGGGCCAACGTCCTGACTTTC,CASSIFSKGEGANVLTF,few,TRBV19,NA,TRBJ2-6
TGTGCCAGCAGCTTAGGAGCGACAATCCATCAGCCCCAGCATTTT,CASSLGATIHQPQHF,NA,TRBV7-2,NA,TRBJ1-5
TGTGCCAGTAGTATCGCGGGGGGCGAGACCCAGTACTTC,CASSIAGGETQYF,NA,TRBV19,TRBD2,TRBJ2-5
TGCGCCAGCAGCTTGGACACAGCTTCGACAGATACGCAGTATTTT,CASSLDTASTDTQYF,NA,TRBV5-1,NA,TRBJ2-3
TGTGCCAGCAGTTTTGGACAGGGGACGGGTGAAAAACTGTTTTTT,CASSFGQGTGEKLFF,NA,TRBV28,TRBD1,TRBJ1-4
TGTGCCAGCAGTGCGGGGCAGACTGAAGCTTTCTTT,CASSAGQTEAFF,NA,TRBV6-6,NA,TRBJ1-1
TGCAGCGTTGTAGCTAGCGGAAGCAGAGATACGCAGTATTTT,CSVVASGSRDTQYF,NA,TRBV29-1,TRBD2,TRBJ2-3
TGTGCCAGCAGCCCTCAGGAGGGGATGCAGTTCTTC,CASSPQEGMQFF,NA,TRBV7-3,NA,TRBJ2-1
TGCGCCAGCAGCTTATCTAGCGGGAGCACAGATACGCAGTATTTT,CASSLSSGSTDTQYF,NA,TRBV5-1,TRBD2,TRBJ2-3
TGTGCCACCTCCGTGTCTAGGGTGGCCGAAAAACTGTTTTTT,CATSVSRVAEKLFF,NA,TRBV19,NA,TRBJ1-4
TGTGCCTGTCGGGGACAGGGGTCTACGCAGTATTTT,CACRGQGSTQYF,NA,TRBV19,TRBD1,TRBJ2-3
TGTGCCAGCAGCTTGTTGTCGCGGGAGGGACCCGAGCAGTACTTC,CASSLLSREGPEQYF,NA,TRBV5-6,TRBD2,TRBJ2-7
TGTGCCAGCAGCCAAGTTGGGAACACTGAAGCTTTCTTT,CASSQVGNTEAFF,NA,TRBV14,NA,TRBJ1-1
TGTGCCAGCAGCCTGGACGGTACCTATGAAGCTTTCTTT,CASSLDGTYEAFF,NA,TRBV7-9,NA,TRBJ1-1
TGTGCCAGCAGCTACGACTCTAACGATGAGCAGTTCTTC,CASSYDSNDEQFF,NA,TRBV7-9,NA,TRBJ2-1
TGTGCCAGCAGCTTAACCGGGACTGGGAACTACGAGCAGTACTTC,CASSLTGTGNYEQYF,NA,TRBV7-2,NA,TRBJ2-7
TGTGCCAGCTCACCACAAAGCAATCAGCCCCAGCATTTT,CASSPQSNQPQHF,NA,TRBV18,NA,TRBJ1-5
TGTGCCAGCTCACCAAAACTGGCATCTACCTACGAGCAGTACTTC,CASSPKLASTYEQYF,NA,TRBV18,NA,TRBJ2-7
TGTGCCAGTAGTATACTTCTAGTATCCACATTCGAGACCCAGTACTTC,CASSILLVSTFETQYF,NA,TRBV19,NA,TRBJ2-5
TGTGCCAGTAGTGAGCAACAGGGGGTCACTGAAGCTTTCTTT,CASSEQQGVTEAFF,NA,TRBV19,TRBD1,TRBJ1-1
TGTGCCAGCAGCTTAGGGGACAGAGCGCTCTACAATGAGCAGTTCTTC,CASSLGDRALYNEQFF,NA,TRBV7-6,TRBD1,TRBJ2-1
TGTGCCATCAGTGAGAGGTCTACAGAGTTGGACACCGGGGAGCTGTTTTTT,CAISERSTELDTGELFF,NA,TRBV10-3,NA,TRBJ2-2
TGTGCCAGCAGCGAGATGCCGGTCGTCTCCTACAATGAGCAGTTCTTC,CASSEMPVVSYNEQFF,few,TRBV6-4,NA,TRBJ2-1
TGTGCCAGCAGACCGAGACTTGGGCCTCCAGGGGGGGGGCCCCAGCATTTT,CASRPRLGPPGGGPQHF,NA,TRBV28,TRBD1,TRBJ1-5
TGTGCCAGCAGGCAGGGGGGTGGATACGAGCAGTACTTC,CASRQGGGYEQYF,NA,TRBV6-1,NA,TRBJ2-7
TGTGCCAGTAGTATCCAGGGCAGACACCAGCATTTT,CASSIQGRHQHF,NA,TRBV19,NA,TRBJ1-5
TGTGCCAGCAGCAATAAACATAGGGGGAGGGACAGTTACAATGAGCAGTTCTTC,CASSNKHRGRDSYNEQFF,NA,TRBV11-2,NA,TRBJ2-1
TGTGCCAGTAGTATAGGGGGAGACACCGGGGAGCTGTTTTTT,CASSIGGDTGELFF,NA,TRBV19,NA,TRBJ2-2
TGTGCCAGCTCACCGAAGTCTGGCGGGAACCAAGAGACCCAGTACTTC,CASSPKSGGNQETQYF,once,TRBV18,NA,TRBJ2-5
TGTGCCAGCAGCTATGGACAGACTCTCCAAGAGACCCAGTACTTC,CASSYGQTLQETQYF,NA,TRBV7-6,NA,TRBJ2-5
TGTGCCAGCAGTTTACGGCGGTCTGCCTCCCCGAGGATCTCCTACAATGAGCAGTTCTTC,CASSLRRSASPRISYNEQFF,NA,TRBV27,NA,TRBJ2-1
TGTGCCAGCAGTCGGACTAGCGGGAACTCCTACGAGCAGTACTTC,CASSRTSGNSYEQYF,few,TRBV7-2,TRBD2,TRBJ2-7
TGTGCCAGCTCACCACCGATTCACACTGAAGCTTTCTTT,CASSPPIHTEAFF,NA,TRBV18,NA,TRBJ1-1
TGCGCCAGCAGTGGACAGTTCGGGGAGCTGTTTTTT,CASSGQFGELFF,few,TRBV10-2,NA,TRBJ2-2
TGTGCCAGCAGTTACTCGCGGGGAGCCTACGAGCGGTACTTC,CASSYSRGAYERYF,NA,TRBV6-6,NA,TRBJ2-7
TGTGCCATCAAGCGGTCGGCAGGGGACTATGGCTACACCTTC,CAIKRSAGDYGYTF,NA,TRBV10-3,NA,TRBJ1-2
TGTGCCAGCAGCAAAGGCAGGGGTCGGAGGGATAGCAATCAGCCCCAGCATTTT,CASSKGRGRRDSNQPQHF,NA,TRBV21-1,NA,TRBJ1-5
TGTGCCAGCAGCGACAGGGGGCAGGGAGATACGCAGTATTTT,CASSDRGQGDTQYF,once,TRBV2,TRBD1,TRBJ2-3
TGTGCCAGTAAGGCACAGGGGTACACCGGGGAGCTGTTTTTT,CASKAQGYTGELFF,few,TRBV19,TRBD1,TRBJ2-2
TGTGCCAGCAGTTTGGCAGGGTTTCACACTGAAGCTTTCTTT,CASSLAGFHTEAFF,NA,TRBV28,NA,TRBJ1-1
TGTGCCAGCAGCGTAGATTCAGGGGGCAGCGGCTACACCTTC,CASSVDSGGSGYTF,few,TRBV9,TRBD1,TRBJ1-2
TGTGCCAGCAGTTTAGTCACTAGCGGGTTTTCTTCCTACAATGAGCAGTTCTTC,CASSLVTSGFSSYNEQFF,NA,TRBV28,TRBD2,TRBJ2-1
TGTGCCAGTAGTATCGGACAAGCTAATGAAAAACTGTTTTTT,CASSIGQANEKLFF,NA,TRBV19,NA,TRBJ1-4
TGTGCCAGCAGCGTACAGGGGGAAGACACTGAAGCTTTCTTT,CASSVQGEDTEAFF,NA,TRBV7-2,TRBD1,TRBJ1-1
TGTGCCAGTAGTCCCCGTGAGGTCCTGGGGGAAAAACTGTTTTTT,CASSPREVLGEKLFF,NA,TRBV19,NA,TRBJ1-4
TGTGCCAGCAGCGAGCTACAAGAGACCCAGTACTTC,CASSELQETQYF,NA,TRBV2,NA,TRBJ2-5
TGCGCCAGCAGCGGGATAAAGGACACTGAAGCTTTCTTT,CASSGIKDTEAFF,NA,TRBV10-2,NA,TRBJ1-1